Here is one TCR beta chain with its context. The V and J ends lost 2 bases and 4 bases respectively, with 9 bases between them. The CDR3 runs to 14 residues. The germline V gene has CDR1 KGHSH and CDR2 LQKENI. The repertoire was sequenced with immunoSEQ multiplex PCR; TCRdb's copy has only in-frame clones and lacks some. The sample lists 150,000 to 200,000 clones, 75% to 80% occurring once. This specimen comes from a study of blood T cell repertoires in COVID-19. Study-wide background: Some COVID-19 samples were acute and others convalescent; all came from the United States, Italy and Spain. PBMCs, B-cell-depleted T cells, or T cells were the source of the cDNA or gDNA that made up the material.

Sequences were obtained from peripheral blood. The V gene is TRBV18, the J gene TRBJ1-5; no clear D. The clonotype originates from a woman in her seventies with acute or convalescent COVID-19. CDR3 loop: CASSPNFRNQPQHF. For the CDR3, the DNA is TGTGCCAGCTCACCAAATTTCCGGAATCAGCCCCAGCATTTT.